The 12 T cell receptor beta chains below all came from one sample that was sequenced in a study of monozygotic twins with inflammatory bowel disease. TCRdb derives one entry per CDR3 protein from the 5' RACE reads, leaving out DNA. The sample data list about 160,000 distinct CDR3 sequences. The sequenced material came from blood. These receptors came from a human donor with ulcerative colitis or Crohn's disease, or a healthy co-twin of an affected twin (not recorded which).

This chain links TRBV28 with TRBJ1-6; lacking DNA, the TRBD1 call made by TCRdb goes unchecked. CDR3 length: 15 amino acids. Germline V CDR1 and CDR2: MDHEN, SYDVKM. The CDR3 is CASSHRQGTNSPLHF. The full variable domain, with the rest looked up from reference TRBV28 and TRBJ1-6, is DVKVTQSSRYLVKRTGEKVFLECVQDMDHENMFWYRQDPGLGLRLIYFSYDVKMKEKGDIPEGYSVSREKKERFSLILESASTNQTSMYLCASSHRQGTNSPLHFGNGTRLTVT.

CDR3 residues: CASSLGASGRTDTQYF. J is TRBJ2-3 and V is TRBV13; TCRdb's D gene call, TRBD2, goes unchecked for lack of DNA. The CDR3 covers 16 residues. Germline values: CDR1 PRHDT, CDR2 FYEKMQ (reference sequence).

CDR3 residues: CASSVAPVEYSGNTIYF. The rearrangement joins TRBV9 to TRBJ1-3. This CDR3 has 17 amino acids. Germline V gene data show CDR1 as SGDLS and CDR2 as YYNGEE.

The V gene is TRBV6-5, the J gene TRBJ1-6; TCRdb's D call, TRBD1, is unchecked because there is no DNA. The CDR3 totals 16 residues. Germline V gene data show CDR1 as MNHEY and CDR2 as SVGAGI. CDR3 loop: CASSYRGQARNSPLHF.

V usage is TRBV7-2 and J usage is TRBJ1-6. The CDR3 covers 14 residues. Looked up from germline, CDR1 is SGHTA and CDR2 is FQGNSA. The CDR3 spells CASSSRQLNSPLHF.

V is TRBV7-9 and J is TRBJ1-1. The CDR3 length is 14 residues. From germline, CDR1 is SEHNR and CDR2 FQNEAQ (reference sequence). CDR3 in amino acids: CASSLGSGDTEAFF.

This CDR3 reads CATSDLRVNEQFF. J is TRBJ2-1 and V is TRBV24-1. This CDR3 is 13 amino acids long. The germline CDR1 and CDR2 sequences are KGHDR and SFDVKD.

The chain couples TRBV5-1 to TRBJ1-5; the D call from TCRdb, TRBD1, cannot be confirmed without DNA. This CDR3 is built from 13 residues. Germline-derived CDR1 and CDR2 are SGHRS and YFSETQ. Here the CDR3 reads CASSLEGHQPQHF.

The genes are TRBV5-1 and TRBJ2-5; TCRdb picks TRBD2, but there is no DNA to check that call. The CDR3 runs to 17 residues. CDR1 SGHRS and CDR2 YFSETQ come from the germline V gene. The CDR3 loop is CASSVTSGRALQETQYF.

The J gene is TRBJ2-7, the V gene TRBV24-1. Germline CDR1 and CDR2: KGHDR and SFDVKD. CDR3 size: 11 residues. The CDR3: CATSDIYEQYF.

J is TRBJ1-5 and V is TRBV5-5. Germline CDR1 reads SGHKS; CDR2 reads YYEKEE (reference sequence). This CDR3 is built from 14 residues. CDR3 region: CASSLEMGSQPQHF. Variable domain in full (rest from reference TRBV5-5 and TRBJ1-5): DAGVTQSPTHLIKTRGQQVTLRCSPISGHKSVSWYQQVLGQGPQFIFQYYEKEERGRGNFPDRFSARQFPNYSSELNVNALLLGDSALYLCASSLEMGSQPQHFGDGTRLSIL.

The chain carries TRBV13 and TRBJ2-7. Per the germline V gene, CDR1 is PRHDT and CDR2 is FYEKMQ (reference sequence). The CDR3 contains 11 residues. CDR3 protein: CASSRKAAQYF.